The 27 T cell receptor beta chains presented below share a single source sample, sequenced in a study of blood T cell repertoires in COVID-19 (dated by TCRdb to 2018 to 2020). Library method: the immunoSEQ multiplex PCR assay. The clones in this table, taken by TCRdb from immuneACCESS, are in-frame only. Not every clone is retained; where verified, under half of the shortfall comes from an unresolved V gene, and the cause of the rest is unknown. This sample comprises approximately 240,000 clones, 65% to 85% of them detected only once. The ten largest clones take up approximately 4% of the sample. Sequencing was done on a sample of peripheral blood. Receptor source: a woman aged 40 to 55 with active or convalescent COVID-19.

The chain uses TRBV3-1 (or the pseudogene TRBV3-2) and TRBJ2-1; 8 bases are shared with TRBD2. In germline, CDR1 is LGHDT, CDR2 YNNKEL (reference sequence). The V gene end was trimmed by 0 bases and the J gene end by 10 bases; junction bases not matched to a gene: 5. This CDR3 spans 14 amino acids. The CDR3 bases are TGTGCCAGCAGCCAAGAGCCAGCGGGGGTGGAGCAGTTCTTC. Protein product: CASSQEPAGVEQFF.

This chain joins TRBV6-4 and TRBJ2-1, with unresolved D. With 4 bases removed from V and 5 bases from J, the gap between germline ends came to 15 bases. CDR1 and CDR2 from the germline V gene are MRHNA and SNTAGT. This CDR3 spans 15 amino acids. The CDR3 is CASSVEAATDNEQFF. The CDR3 nucleotides are TGTGCCAGCAGTGTTGAGGCGGCTACCGACAATGAGCAGTTCTTC.

J is TRBJ1-1 and V is TRBV6-5; D gene ambiguous. In germline, CDR1 is MNHEY, CDR2 SVGAGI. CDR3 size: 14 residues. The CDR3 coding sequence is TGTGCTGCGAGGTCCCCTCGGAGAAACACTGAAGCTTTCTTT. Protein: CAARSPRRNTEAFF.

This clone came up once. The J gene is TRBJ1-1, the V gene TRBV2; D is unclear. Germline loops: CDR1 SNHLY, CDR2 FYNNEI. The CDR3 spans 13 residues. Deletions cut 4 bases from V and 3 bases from J, with 9 bases between. For the CDR3, the DNA is TGTGCCAGCAGTGCTTGGGAGTACACTGAAGCTTTCTTT. It specifies CASSAWEYTEAFF.

The chain employs TRBV30 and TRBJ1-4; TRBD1 matches 9 bases. The CDR3 has 14 residues. From germline, CDR1 is GTSNPN and CDR2 SVGIG (reference sequence). The junction had 3 bases not matched to a gene; V was cut back by 0 bases and J by 7 bases. This CDR3 reads CAWSVQGASEKLFF. DNA for the CDR3: TGTGCCTGGAGTGTACAGGGGGCCTCTGAAAAACTGTTTTTT. Full variable domain (rest looked up from reference TRBV30 and TRBJ1-4): SQTIHQWPATLVQPVGSPLSLECTVEGTSNPNLYWYRQAAGRGLQLLFYSVGIGQISSEVPQNLSASRPQDRQFILSSKKLLLSDSGFYLCAWSVQGASEKLFFGSGTQLSVL.

The rearrangement uses TRBV5-1 and TRBJ2-5, with 8 nucleotides matching TRBD2. CDR1 is SGHRS, CDR2 YFSETQ, per germline. This CDR3 contains 16 residues. Trimming at V came to 0 bases and at J to 5 bases, leaving 9 bases not matched to a gene. DNA of the CDR3: TGCGCCAGCAGCTTGGCCGGCGGGGGGACTAGGGAGACCCAGTACTTC. This translates into CASSLAGGGTRETQYF.

CDR3 amino acids: CASSPQGLGNTIYF. The CDR3 DNA is TGTGCCAGCTCACCCCAGGGACTTGGAAACACCATATATTTT. The chain links TRBV18 to TRBJ1-3; perhaps TRBD1 as D (5 bases). V dropped 3 bases and J dropped 3 bases, with 9 bases sitting between them. Germline CDR1 KGHSH, CDR2 LQKENI. The length of the CDR3 is 14 residues.

Note on this clone: The DNA is left out, because the CDR3 cannot be placed on it with certainty; the CDR3 is given as TCRdb lists it. The rearrangement uses TRBV24-1 and TRBJ2-3; the table's D gene call, TRBD1, was not cross checked with the DNA. Germline lookup yields CDR1 KGHDR and CDR2 SFDVKD. A total of 15 residues make up the CDR3, ends included. The CDR3 protein is CATSDFGPGKDTQYF.

The chain joins TRBV7-9 to TRBJ1-1, with TRBD1 matching 8 bases. V shed 6 bases and J 3 bases; nucleotides not matched to a gene: 12. The CDR3 consists of 16 residues. The germline V gene has CDR1 SEHNR and CDR2 FQNEAQ (reference sequence). CDR3 protein: CASSHTPDRADTEAFF. CDR3 nucleotides: TGTGCCAGCAGTCATACTCCGGACAGGGCTGACACTGAAGCTTTCTTT. Full variable domain (rest looked up from reference TRBV7-9 and TRBJ1-1): DTGVSQNPRHKITKRGQNVTFRCDPISEHNRLYWYRQTLGQGPEFLTYFQNEAQLEKSRLLSDRFSAERPKGSFSTLEIQRTEQGDSAMYLCASSHTPDRADTEAFFGQGTRLTVV.

The chain employs TRBV9 and TRBJ1-6, with 7 bases aligning to TRBD1. The germline V gene encodes CDR1 SGDLS and CDR2 YYNGEE. The CDR3 totals 14 residues. V trimming: 4 bases; J trimming: 7 bases; junction bases outside the gene matches: 5. CDR3 amino acids: CASSLGQTNSPLHF. CDR3 nucleotides: TGTGCCAGCAGCTTGGGACAGACAAATTCACCCCTCCACTTT.

V and J are TRBV11-2 and TRBJ2-5; 8 nucleotides agree with TRBD2. Germline V CDR1 and CDR2: SGHAT, FQNNGV. Unmatched junction bases numbered 7, after V lost 2 bases and J lost 2 bases. The CDR3 contains 16 residues. The CDR3 nucleotides read TGTGCCAGCAGCTTATGGATAGCGGGGACGCAAGAGACCCAGTACTTC. Its translation is CASSLWIAGTQETQYF.

The V gene is TRBV2, the J gene TRBJ2-5, with a possible D match to TRBD2 (5 bases). The CDR3 sequence is 14 residues long. Trimming took off 7 bases at V and 4 bases at J, with 16 bases between the two ends. In germline, CDR1 is SNHLY, CDR2 FYNNEI. The CDR3 nucleotides read TGTGCCAGCATACCGGGGATTTTAGTAGAGACCCAGTACTTC. It specifies CASIPGILVETQYF.

This clone was counted between two and nine times. The chain employs TRBV3-1 (or the pseudogene TRBV3-2) and TRBJ1-5; no definite D call. The CDR3 length is 15 residues. V was cut by 3 bases and J by 6 bases, with 15 bases left in between. The V gene's germline CDR1 is LGHDT and CDR2 YNNKEL (reference sequence). CDR3 in amino acids: CASSHEYSGAQPQHF. CDR3 coding DNA: TGTGCCAGCAGCCACGAATACAGCGGAGCTCAGCCCCAGCATTTT.

The chain is built from TRBV15 and TRBJ2-3; TRBD2 might be the D (5 bases). The germline V and J ends were trimmed by 3 bases and 6 bases, with 7 bases remaining between them. Germline V gene lookup returns CDR1 LNHNV and CDR2 YYDKDF (reference sequence). The CDR3 has 12 amino acids. The CDR3 DNA sequence: TGTGCCACCAGCAGGGACTTGGATACGCAGTATTTT. Translated, it gives CATSRDLDTQYF.

This clone appeared a single time. The V call is TRBV14, the J call TRBJ1-1; 11 bases match TRBD1. The trim removed 3 bases at V and 6 bases at J, leaving 3 bases unmatched. The length of the CDR3 is 14 residues. Germline loops: CDR1 SGHDN, CDR2 FVKESK. CDR3 sequence: CASSQDRGRSEAFF. CDR3 sequence (DNA): TGTGCCAGCAGCCAGGACAGGGGGCGATCTGAAGCTTTCTTT.

This clone was seen once. The chain links TRBV6-5 to TRBJ1-6, with 10 positions matching TRBD1. The junction had 6 bases not matched to a gene; V was cut back by 4 bases and J by 9 bases. Germline CDR1 is MNHEY and CDR2 is SVGAGI. The CDR3 has 15 amino acids. CDR3 sequence (DNA): TGTGCCAGCAGTTCCGGGACAGGGGATCGTTCACCCCTCCACTTT. Translating gives CASSSGTGDRSPLHF.

This sequence joins TRBV7-2 and TRBJ2-2, with D hard to call. Germline CDR1 reads SGHTA; CDR2 reads FQGNSA. Trimming pared 4 bases from V and 6 bases from J, leaving 6 bases between. The CDR3 runs 12 residues. CDR3 nucleotide sequence: TGTGCCAGCAGCTCCCTACCCGGGGAGCTGTTTTTT. Its translation is CASSSLPGELFF.

The chain recombines TRBV30 with TRBJ1-4; perhaps TRBD1 as D (5 bases). Trimming shortened V by 0 bases and J by 0 bases, and 8 bases separated the two germline ends. The CDR3 totals 15 residues. Per germline, CDR1 GTSNPN and CDR2 SVGIG (reference sequence). CDR3 protein: CAWSVLTATNEKLFF. Here the CDR3 DNA reads TGTGCCTGGAGTGTTCTGACAGCAACTAATGAAAAACTGTTTTTT.

The chain employs TRBV6-4 and TRBJ2-7; TRBD1 matches at 7 bases. Germline V gene lookup returns CDR1 MRHNA and CDR2 SNTAGT. V lost 7 bases, J lost 6 bases, and 12 bases stayed unmatched. The CDR3 consists of 14 residues. CDR3 sequence reads: CASTPPTGLGEQYV. CDR3 nucleotide sequence: TGTGCCAGCACCCCCCCGACAGGGTTAGGCGAGCAGTACGTC.

CDR3 region: CASKTSGYNEQFF. CDR3 in DNA: TGTGCCAGCAAGACTAGCGGCTACAATGAGCAGTTCTTC. The V and J genes are TRBV2 and TRBJ2-1, with 9 bases that match TRBD2. Trimming at V came to 7 bases and at J to 3 bases, leaving 1 base not matched to a gene. This CDR3 spans 13 amino acids. The germline gives CDR1 SNHLY, CDR2 FYNNEI. The full variable domain, in which reference TRBV2 and TRBJ2-1 provide the parts outside the CDR3, is EPEVTQTPSHQVTQMGQEVILRCVPISNHLYFYWYRQILGQKVEFLVSFYNNEISEKSEIFDDQFSVERPDGSNFTLKIRSTKLEDSAMYFCASKTSGYNEQFFGPGTRLTVL.

The V and J genes are TRBV6-4 and TRBJ1-1, with 9 nucleotides matching TRBD1. The germline CDR1 and CDR2 sequences are MRHNA and SNTAGT. The junction had 6 bases not matched to a gene; V was cut back by 5 bases and J by 8 bases. The CDR3 consists of 13 residues. The CDR3 loop is CASSSTGGAEAFF. The CDR3 DNA reads TGTGCCAGCAGTTCTACAGGGGGCGCGGAAGCTTTCTTT.

This chain connects TRBV5-1 to TRBJ1-2, with 9 bases that match TRBD1. The CDR3 has 15 residues. V lost 4 bases and J lost 8; bases outside the gene matches: 12. Germline V gives CDR1 SGHRS, CDR2 YFSETQ. As DNA, the CDR3 is TGCGCCAGCAGCGACCGGGACAGGGAGCGTGGAGGCTACACCTTC. Its translation: CASSDRDRERGGYTF. Drawing the rest from reference TRBV5-1 and TRBJ1-2, the complete variable domain is KAGVTQTPRYLIKTRGQQVTLSCSPISGHRSVSWYQQTPGQGLQFLFEYFSETQRNKGNFPGRFSGRQFSNSRSEMNVSTLELGDSALYLCASSDRDRERGGYTFGSGTRLTVV.

This sequence joins TRBV18 and TRBJ1-1, with 10 bases fitting TRBD1. Germline V gene sequence: CDR1 KGHSH, CDR2 LQKENI. The CDR3 extends over 15 amino acids. The V and J ends lost 2 bases and 1 base, in that order; junction bases with no gene match: 1. CDR3 in amino acids: CASSPRQGANTEAFF. The CDR3 DNA sequence: TGTGCCAGCTCACCAAGACAGGGGGCGAACACTGAAGCTTTCTTT.

The chain couples TRBV4-1 to TRBJ1-5; D is uncertain. The germline V and J ends were trimmed by 1 base and 5 bases, with 6 bases remaining between them. CDR1 and CDR2 (germline): MGHRA, YSYEKL. CDR3 length: 13 amino acids. The CDR3 protein is CASSQVRDQPQHF. In DNA, the CDR3 is TGCGCCAGCAGCCAAGTGAGGGATCAGCCCCAGCATTTT.

The genes are TRBV9 and TRBJ1-1; no reliable D call. Germline CDR1 and CDR2: SGDLS and YYNGEE. The CDR3 is 13 amino acids. V lost 0 bases and J lost 11, with 14 bases in between. The CDR3 loop is CASSVEPGGAAFF. CDR3 DNA sequence: TGTGCCAGCAGCGTAGAGCCCGGAGGTGCGGCTTTCTTT.

The chain uses TRBV4-1 and TRBJ1-1; 7 bases map to TRBD1. Germline CDR1 and CDR2: MGHRA and YSYEKL. Germline trimming cut 1 base from V and 7 bases from J; bases unmatched to any gene: 0. The CDR3 runs to 12 residues. CDR3 amino acids: CASSQGTGEAFF. CDR3 nucleotide sequence: TGCGCCAGCAGCCAAGGGACAGGTGAAGCTTTCTTT.

CDR3 DNA: TGTGCCAGCAGCCCACAACAGGTAACCCTTTACAATGAGCAGTTCTTC. The encoded protein is CASSPQQVTLYNEQFF. J is TRBJ2-1 and V is TRBV7-3; the D gene is possibly TRBD1 (5 bases). The CDR3 spans 16 residues. From germline, CDR1 is SGHTA and CDR2 FQGTGA. V dropped 5 bases and J dropped 4 bases, with 18 bases sitting between them.